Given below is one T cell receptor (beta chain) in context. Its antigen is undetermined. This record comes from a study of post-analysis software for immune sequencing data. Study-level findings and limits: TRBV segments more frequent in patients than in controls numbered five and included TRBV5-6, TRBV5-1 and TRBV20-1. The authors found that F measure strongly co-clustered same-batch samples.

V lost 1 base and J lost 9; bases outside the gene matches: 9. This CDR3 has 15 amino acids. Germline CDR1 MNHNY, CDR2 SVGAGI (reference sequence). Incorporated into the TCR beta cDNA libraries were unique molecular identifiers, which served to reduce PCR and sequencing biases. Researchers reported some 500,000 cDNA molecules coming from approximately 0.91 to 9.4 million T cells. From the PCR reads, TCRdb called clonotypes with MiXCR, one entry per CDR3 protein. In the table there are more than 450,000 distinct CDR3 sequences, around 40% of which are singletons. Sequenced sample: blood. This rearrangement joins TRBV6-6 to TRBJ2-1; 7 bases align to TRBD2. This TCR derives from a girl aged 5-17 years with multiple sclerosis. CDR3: CASSYWVTSRGEQFF. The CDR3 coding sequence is TGTGCCAGCAGTTACTGGGTGACTAGCCGCGGTGAGCAGTTCTTC.